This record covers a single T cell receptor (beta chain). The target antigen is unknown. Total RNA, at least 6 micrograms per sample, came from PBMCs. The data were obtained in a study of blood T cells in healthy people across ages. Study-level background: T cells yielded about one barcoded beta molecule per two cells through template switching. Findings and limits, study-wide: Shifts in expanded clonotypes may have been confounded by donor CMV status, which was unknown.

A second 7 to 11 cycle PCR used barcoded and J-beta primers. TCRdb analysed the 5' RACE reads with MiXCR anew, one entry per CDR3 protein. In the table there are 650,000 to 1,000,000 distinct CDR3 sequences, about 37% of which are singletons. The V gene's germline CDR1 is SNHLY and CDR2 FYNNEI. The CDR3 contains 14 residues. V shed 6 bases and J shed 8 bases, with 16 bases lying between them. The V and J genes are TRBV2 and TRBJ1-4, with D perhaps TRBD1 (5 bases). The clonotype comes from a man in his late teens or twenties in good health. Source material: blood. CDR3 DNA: TGTGCCAGCAGGAGGCAGGGCGAAGGCGAAAAACTGTTTTTT. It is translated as CASRRQGEGEKLFF.